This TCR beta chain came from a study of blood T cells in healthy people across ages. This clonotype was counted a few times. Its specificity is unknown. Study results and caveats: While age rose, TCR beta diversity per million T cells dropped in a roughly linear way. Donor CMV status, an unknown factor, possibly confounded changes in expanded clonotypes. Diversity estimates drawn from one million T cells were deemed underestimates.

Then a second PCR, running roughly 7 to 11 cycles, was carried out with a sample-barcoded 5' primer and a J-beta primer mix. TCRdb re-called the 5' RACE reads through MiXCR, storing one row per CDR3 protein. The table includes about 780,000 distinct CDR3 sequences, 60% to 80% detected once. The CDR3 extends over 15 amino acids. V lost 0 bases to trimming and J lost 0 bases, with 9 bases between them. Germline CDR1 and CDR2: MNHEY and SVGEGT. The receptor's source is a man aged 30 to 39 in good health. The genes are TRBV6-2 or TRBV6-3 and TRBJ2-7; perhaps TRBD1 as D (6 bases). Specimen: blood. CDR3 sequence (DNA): TGTGCCAGCAGTTACTCCGGACAGTTCTCCTACGAGCAGTACTTC. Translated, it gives CASSYSGQFSYEQYF.